A single TCR beta chain is shown here with its context. These data originate in a study of blood T cell repertoires in COVID-19. Study as a whole: Material from acute and convalescent COVID-19 was sourced from the United States, Italy and Spain. Sources were T cells, B-cell-depleted T cells, or PBMCs; the material itself was cDNA or gDNA.

Per the authors' pipeline: Cell counts per sample came from amplifying reference gene primers. The method was immunoSEQ multiplex PCR; TCRdb's version includes in-frame clones alone and lacks a portion of them. The D gene and trimming were derived from the DNA, and the V and J assignments and clone size from that table. Of about 64,000 clones in the sample, roughly four fifths are singletons; the top ten hold roughly 12%. V was trimmed by 7 bases and J by 10 bases, leaving 19 bases between them. Germline V gene data show CDR1 as MNHEY and CDR2 as SVGAGI. The CDR3 extends over 13 amino acids. Sequenced input: peripheral blood. This receptor was taken from a human donor in a cohort sampled during active COVID-19. The chain combines TRBV6-5 with TRBJ1-1; D possibly corresponds to TRBD1 (5 bases). The CDR3, as DNA: TGTGCCAGCACCAGATCGGCGGCGGGGGTAGCTTTCTTT. Amino acid sequence: CASTRSAAGVAFF.